Listed below are T cell receptor beta chains from one sample, sequenced in a study of T cell changes during pregnancy in multiple sclerosis. Produced via immunoSEQ multiplex PCR; TCRdb's table is partial and in-frame only. Of 74,000 or so clones listed, 85% to 95% are singletons. This specimen was CD4+ T cells from peripheral blood mononuclear cells, taken before pregnancy. The receptor set was obtained from a female donor with multiple sclerosis, enrolled in a pregnancy study. Both conserved end residues are part of each CDR3. The D gene is left open where the match is weak. The size entry is marked missing in some rows and otherwise reads once, few, many or a size class.

clone_size: .
j_call: TRBJ1-1
v_call: TRBV6-1
d_call: .
cdr3_aa: CASSDGGGSEAFF
cdr3_nt: TGTGCCAGCAGTGATGGGGGAGGGTCTGAAGCTTTCTTT

clone_size: .
j_call: TRBJ1-1
v_call: TRBV5-4
d_call: .
cdr3_aa: CASSLDRLSEAFF
cdr3_nt: TGTGCCAGCAGCTTGGACAGATTGTCTGAAGCTTTCTTT

clone_size: .
j_call: TRBJ2-5
v_call: TRBV7-2
d_call: TRBD2
cdr3_aa: CASSFDLAGAGETQYF
cdr3_nt: TGTGCCAGCAGCTTTGATCTAGCGGGGGCTGGAGAGACCCAGTACTTC

clone_size: .
j_call: TRBJ1-1
v_call: TRBV7-3
d_call: .
cdr3_aa: CASSPNSEAEAFF
cdr3_nt: TGTGCCAGCAGCCCCAACTCAGAGGCTGAAGCTTTCTTT

clone_size: .
j_call: TRBJ2-2
v_call: TRBV6-4
d_call: TRBD2
cdr3_aa: CASMTSGSGTGELFF
cdr3_nt: TGTGCCAGCATGACTAGCGGGAGCGGCACCGGGGAGCTGTTTTTT

clone_size: .
j_call: TRBJ2-1
v_call: TRBV27
d_call: TRBD1
cdr3_aa: CASTFLPGTGGFEQFF
cdr3_nt: TGTGCCAGCACCTTTCTCCCCGGGACAGGGGGATTCGAGCAGTTCTTC

clone_size: .
j_call: TRBJ1-2
v_call: TRBV30
d_call: .
cdr3_aa: CAWSARDTYGYTF
cdr3_nt: TGTGCCTGGAGTGCCAGGGATACCTATGGCTACACCTTC

clone_size: .
j_call: TRBJ1-6
v_call: TRBV30
d_call: .
cdr3_aa: CACATGPLHF
cdr3_nt: TGTGCCTGTGCGACGGGGCCCCTCCACTTT

clone_size: .
j_call: TRBJ2-7
v_call: TRBV6-5
d_call: .
cdr3_aa: CASSYSLVGSYEQYF
cdr3_nt: TGTGCCAGCAGTTACTCCCTAGTTGGATCCTACGAGCAGTACTTC

clone_size: .
j_call: TRBJ1-2
v_call: TRBV11-2
d_call: TRBD1
cdr3_aa: CASSLEGQGIRGYTF
cdr3_nt: TGTGCCAGCAGCCTCGAGGGACAGGGGATAAGAGGCTACACCTTC

clone_size: .
j_call: TRBJ2-5
v_call: TRBV5-1
d_call: .
cdr3_aa: CASSPGRETGDQYF
cdr3_nt: TGCGCCAGCAGCCCGGGCAGGGAGACGGGGGACCAGTACTTC

clone_size: .
j_call: TRBJ1-2
v_call: TRBV5-4
d_call: .
cdr3_aa: CASSSTARSSYGYTF
cdr3_nt: TGTGCCAGCAGCTCGACAGCGCGGTCGAGCTATGGCTACACCTTC

clone_size: .
j_call: TRBJ1-3
v_call: TRBV23-1
d_call: .
cdr3_aa: CASSLVGAPRFGNTIYF
cdr3_nt: TGCGCCAGCAGTCTGGTTGGGGCACCACGATTTGGAAACACCATATATTTT

clone_size: .
j_call: TRBJ2-7
v_call: TRBV20-1
d_call: .
cdr3_aa: CSASQGYEQYF
cdr3_nt: TGCAGTGCTTCACAGGGATACGAGCAGTACTTC

clone_size: .
j_call: TRBJ1-6
v_call: TRBV5-4
d_call: .
cdr3_aa: CASSFDGQQNSPLHF
cdr3_nt: TGTGCCAGCAGCTTTGACGGACAGCAGAATTCACCCCTCCACTTT

clone_size: .
j_call: TRBJ2-3
v_call: TRBV5-4
d_call: TRBD1
cdr3_aa: CASSSDRATDTQYF
cdr3_nt: TGTGCCAGCAGCTCCGACAGGGCCACAGATACGCAGTATTTT

clone_size: .
j_call: TRBJ2-7
v_call: TRBV10-3
d_call: .
cdr3_aa: CAISGQSYEQYF
cdr3_nt: TGTGCCATCAGTGGACAGTCCTACGAGCAGTACTTC

clone_size: .
j_call: TRBJ1-1
v_call: TRBV14
d_call: TRBD1
cdr3_aa: CASSLGTVGEAFF
cdr3_nt: TGTGCCAGCAGTCTCGGGACAGTAGGTGAAGCTTTCTTT

clone_size: .
j_call: TRBJ2-7
v_call: TRBV7-7
d_call: .
cdr3_aa: CASSVSPGTTYEQYF
cdr3_nt: TGTGCCAGCAGCGTCAGTCCCGGGACAACCTACGAGCAGTACTTC

clone_size: .
j_call: TRBJ2-3
v_call: TRBV5-1
d_call: TRBD2
cdr3_aa: CASSGTSSSDTQYF
cdr3_nt: TGCGCCAGCAGTGGGACTAGCAGCTCAGATACGCAGTATTTT

clone_size: .
j_call: TRBJ1-5
v_call: TRBV28
d_call: .
cdr3_aa: CATWTSNQPQHF
cdr3_nt: TGTGCCACCTGGACAAGCAATCAGCCCCAGCATTTT

clone_size: .
j_call: TRBJ2-3
v_call: TRBV6-5
d_call: .
cdr3_aa: CASSPGTPSTDTQYF
cdr3_nt: TGTGCCAGCAGTCCCGGGACTCCTTCCACAGATACGCAGTATTTT

clone_size: .
j_call: TRBJ2-1
v_call: TRBV7-8
d_call: .
cdr3_aa: CASSSAGLVKTNEQFF
cdr3_nt: TGTGCCAGCAGCTCGGCGGGACTCGTAAAGACAAATGAGCAGTTCTTC

clone_size: .
j_call: TRBJ1-4
v_call: TRBV18
d_call: .
cdr3_aa: CASSLSKPGHPLGELFF
cdr3_nt: TGTGCCAGCTCACTTTCGAAACCGGGACACCCGCTGGGGGAACTGTTTTTT

clone_size: .
j_call: TRBJ2-7
v_call: TRBV4-1
d_call: TRBD1
cdr3_aa: CASTQIGGPYEQYF
cdr3_nt: TGCGCCAGCACCCAGATAGGGGGCCCCTACGAGCAGTACTTC

clone_size: .
j_call: TRBJ1-2
v_call: TRBV6-1
d_call: .
cdr3_aa: CASSVGGSTF
cdr3_nt: TGTGCCAGCAGTGTGGGCGGGTCCACCTTC

clone_size: .
j_call: TRBJ2-1
v_call: TRBV5-1
d_call: .
cdr3_aa: CASSLGLSGNRGNEQFF
cdr3_nt: TGCGCCAGCAGCTTGGGGCTTAGCGGAAATCGAGGGAATGAGCAGTTCTTC

clone_size: .
j_call: TRBJ1-5
v_call: TRBV2
d_call: .
cdr3_aa: CASSEDSGDQGNQPQHF
cdr3_nt: TGTGCCAGCAGTGAGGATTCAGGGGACCAAGGCAATCAGCCCCAGCATTTT

clone_size: .
j_call: TRBJ2-7
v_call: TRBV28
d_call: TRBD2
cdr3_aa: CASNPGLAQYEQYF
cdr3_nt: TGTGCCAGCAACCCCGGACTAGCGCAATACGAGCAGTACTTC

clone_size: .
j_call: TRBJ2-5
v_call: TRBV7-6
d_call: TRBD2
cdr3_aa: CASSPSVAGGSGTQYF
cdr3_nt: TGTGCCAGCAGCCCCTCCGTGGCGGGGGGCTCGGGGACCCAGTACTTC

clone_size: .
j_call: TRBJ1-1
v_call: TRBV18
d_call: .
cdr3_aa: CASSPLVNTEAFF
cdr3_nt: TGTGCCAGCTCACCCTTAGTGAACACTGAAGCTTTCTTT

clone_size: few
j_call: TRBJ1-5
v_call: TRBV30
d_call: TRBD1
cdr3_aa: CAWSRQGSQPQHF
cdr3_nt: TGTGCCTGGAGTCGACAGGGAAGTCAGCCCCAGCATTTT